Listed below are T cell receptor beta chains from one sample, sequenced in a study of graft-versus-host responses after intestinal transplantation. These TCRs' antigens remain unknown. Using immunoSEQ multiplex PCR, the repertoire was profiled, and TCRdb retains in-frame clones only, with some absent. The sample shows tens of thousands of clones, about 87% of them seen only once. The sequencing used unstimulated CD4+ T cells sorted from spleen or lymph node cells, collected before transplant. Receptors originate from a human donor who was the organ donor for an intestinal transplant. Both conserved end residues are part of each CDR3. Fields, in order: clone size, D gene, J gene, V gene, CDR3 protein, CDR3 DNA. D genes are given only for firm matches. Clone sizes are given selectively: once, few, many, or a class where the clone is expanded.

clone size: .; D gene: TRBD2; J gene: TRBJ2-1; V gene: TRBV5-6; CDR3 protein: CASTYYSGVNYNEQFF; CDR3 DNA: TGTGCCAGCACTTATTATAGCGGGGTTAATTACAATGAGCAGTTCTTC
clone size: .; D gene: .; J gene: TRBJ2-3; V gene: TRBV4-1; CDR3 protein: CASSQDSSTDTQYF; CDR3 DNA: TGCGCCAGCAGCCAAGATTCTAGCACAGATACGCAGTATTTT
clone size: .; D gene: .; J gene: TRBJ2-5; V gene: TRBV9; CDR3 protein: CASSVDRGGVQETQYF; CDR3 DNA: TGTGCCAGCAGCGTAGATAGGGGCGGGGTTCAGGAGACCCAGTACTTC
clone size: .; D gene: TRBD2; J gene: TRBJ2-2; V gene: TRBV28; CDR3 protein: CASIAGGLNTGELFF; CDR3 DNA: TGTGCCAGCATCGCGGGAGGCCTGAACACCGGGGAGCTGTTTTTT
clone size: .; D gene: .; J gene: TRBJ1-1; V gene: TRBV15; CDR3 protein: CATSRAPTAGTEAFF; CDR3 DNA: TGTGCCACCAGCAGAGCCCCGACGGCCGGGACTGAAGCTTTCTTT
clone size: .; D gene: TRBD1; J gene: TRBJ1-6; V gene: TRBV7-6; CDR3 protein: CASSLVGQGGSPLHF; CDR3 DNA: TGTGCCAGCAGCTTAGTTGGTCAGGGGGGTTCACCCCTCCACTTT
clone size: .; D gene: .; J gene: TRBJ1-5; V gene: TRBV29-1; CDR3 protein: CSVGAGNQPQHF; CDR3 DNA: TGCAGCGTTGGGGCAGGAAATCAGCCCCAGCATTTT
clone size: medium-sized; D gene: .; J gene: TRBJ1-2; V gene: TRBV6-6; CDR3 protein: CASSRPADVGYTF; CDR3 DNA: TGTGCCAGCAGTCGCCCGGCGGATGTAGGCTACACCTTC
clone size: .; D gene: .; J gene: TRBJ1-1; V gene: TRBV29-1; CDR3 protein: CSVSGPAGMRTEAFF; CDR3 DNA: TGCAGCGTATCGGGCCCGGCGGGAATGAGGACTGAAGCTTTCTTT
clone size: .; D gene: TRBD1; J gene: TRBJ1-5; V gene: TRBV19; CDR3 protein: CASSGTGGIQPQHF; CDR3 DNA: TGTGCCAGTAGTGGAACAGGGGGCATTCAGCCCCAGCATTTT
clone size: once; D gene: .; J gene: TRBJ1-5; V gene: TRBV6-5; CDR3 protein: CASSYSEGNQPQHF; CDR3 DNA: TGTGCCAGCAGTTACTCAGAGGGCAATCAGCCCCAGCATTTT
clone size: .; D gene: .; J gene: TRBJ1-1; V gene: TRBV5-1; CDR3 protein: CASSPLTGNTEAFF; CDR3 DNA: TGCGCCAGCAGCCCGCTGACAGGGAACACTGAAGCTTTCTTT
clone size: .; D gene: .; J gene: TRBJ1-2; V gene: TRBV28; CDR3 protein: CASSLDYGYTF; CDR3 DNA: TGTGCCAGCAGTCTCGACTATGGCTACACCTTC
clone size: .; D gene: TRBD1; J gene: TRBJ2-3; V gene: TRBV6-1; CDR3 protein: CASRETDRGPDTQYF; CDR3 DNA: TGTGCCAGCAGAGAGACCGACAGGGGCCCAGATACGCAGTATTTT
clone size: .; D gene: .; J gene: TRBJ1-1; V gene: TRBV28; CDR3 protein: CASSVRVNTEAFF; CDR3 DNA: TGTGCCAGCAGCGTGCGGGTCAACACTGAAGCTTTCTTT
clone size: .; D gene: .; J gene: TRBJ2-3; V gene: TRBV5-6; CDR3 protein: CASTGLEGTDTQYF; CDR3 DNA: TGTGCCAGCACCGGCCTGGAGGGTACAGATACGCAGTATTTT
clone size: .; D gene: .; J gene: TRBJ2-3; V gene: TRBV7-9; CDR3 protein: CASRDIGRSGDTQYF; CDR3 DNA: TGTGCCAGCAGGGATATCGGGAGAAGTGGAGATACGCAGTATTTT
clone size: .; D gene: .; J gene: TRBJ2-5; V gene: TRBV7-6; CDR3 protein: CASSSGQAQETQYF; CDR3 DNA: TGTGCCAGCAGCTCTGGGCAGGCCCAAGAGACCCAGTACTTC
clone size: .; D gene: .; J gene: TRBJ2-1; V gene: TRBV29-1; CDR3 protein: CSADAGQSYNEQFF; CDR3 DNA: TGCAGCGCCGACGCTGGACAGTCCTACAATGAGCAGTTCTTC
clone size: .; D gene: TRBD1; J gene: TRBJ2-1; V gene: TRBV5-4; CDR3 protein: CASSLGTGGYNEQFF; CDR3 DNA: TGTGCCAGCAGCTTGGGGACAGGGGGATACAATGAGCAGTTCTTC
clone size: .; D gene: TRBD1; J gene: TRBJ1-2; V gene: TRBV27; CDR3 protein: CASSRDSDYGYTF; CDR3 DNA: TGTGCCAGCAGTAGGGACAGTGACTATGGCTACACCTTC
clone size: .; D gene: .; J gene: TRBJ1-2; V gene: TRBV19; CDR3 protein: CASSMSSGETNYGYTF; CDR3 DNA: TGTGCCAGTAGTATGTCGTCGGGGGAAACTAACTATGGCTACACCTTC